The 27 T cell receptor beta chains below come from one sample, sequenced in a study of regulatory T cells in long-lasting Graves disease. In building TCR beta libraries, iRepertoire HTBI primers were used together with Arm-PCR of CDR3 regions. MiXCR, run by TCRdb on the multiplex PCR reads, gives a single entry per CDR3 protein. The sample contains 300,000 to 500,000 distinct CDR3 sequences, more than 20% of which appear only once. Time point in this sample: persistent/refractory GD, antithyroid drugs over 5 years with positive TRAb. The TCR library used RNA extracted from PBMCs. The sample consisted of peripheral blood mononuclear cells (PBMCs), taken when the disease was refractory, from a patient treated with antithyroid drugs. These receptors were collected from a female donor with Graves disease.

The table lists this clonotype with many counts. The CDR3: CASSYDGGAGNQPQHF. CDR3 nucleotide sequence: TGTGCCAGCAGTTACGATGGGGGGGCGGGCAATCAGCCCCAGCATTTT. V gene TRBV6-9 combines with J gene TRBJ1-5; possibly TRBD1 for D (6 bases). The V gene's germline CDR1 is MNHGY and CDR2 SVAAGI. The V end lost 3 bases, the J end lost 2 bases, and 14 bases lay between the germline ends. The CDR3 is 16 amino acids.

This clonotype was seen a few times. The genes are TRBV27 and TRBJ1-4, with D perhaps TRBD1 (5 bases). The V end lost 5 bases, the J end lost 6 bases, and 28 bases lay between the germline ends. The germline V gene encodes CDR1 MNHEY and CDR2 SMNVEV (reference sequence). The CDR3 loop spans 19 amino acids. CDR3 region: CASSDAGRAISASDEKLFF. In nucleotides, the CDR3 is TGTGCCAGCAGTGACGCGGGCAGGGCGATTTCGGCATCTGATGAAAAACTGTTTTTT.

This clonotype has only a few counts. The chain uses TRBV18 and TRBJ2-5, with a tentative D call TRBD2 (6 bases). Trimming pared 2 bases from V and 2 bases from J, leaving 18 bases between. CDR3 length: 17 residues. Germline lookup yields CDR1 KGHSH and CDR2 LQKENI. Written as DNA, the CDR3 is TGTGCCAGCTCACCAGCGAGGACTACGCGGCAGCAAGAGACCCAGTACTTC. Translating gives CASSPARTTRQQETQYF.

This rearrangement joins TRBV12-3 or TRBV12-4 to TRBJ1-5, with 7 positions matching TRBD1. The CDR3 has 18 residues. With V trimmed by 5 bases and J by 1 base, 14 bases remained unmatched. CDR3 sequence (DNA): TGTGCCAGCAGTCCCGGGGGCCTCCTGGGACAGAGCAATCAGCCCCAGCATTTT. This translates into CASSPGGLLGQSNQPQHF.

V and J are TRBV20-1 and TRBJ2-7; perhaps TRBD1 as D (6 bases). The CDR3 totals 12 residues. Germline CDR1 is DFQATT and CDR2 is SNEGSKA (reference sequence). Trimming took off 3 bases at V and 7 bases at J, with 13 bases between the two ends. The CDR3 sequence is CSASLSGDEQYF. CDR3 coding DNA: TGCAGTGCTAGTCTCTCAGGGGATGAGCAGTACTTC.

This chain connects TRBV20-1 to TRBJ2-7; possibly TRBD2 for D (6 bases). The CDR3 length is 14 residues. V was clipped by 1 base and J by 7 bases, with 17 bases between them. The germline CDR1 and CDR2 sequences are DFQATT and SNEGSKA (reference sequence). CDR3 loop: CSARVGGEMKEQYF. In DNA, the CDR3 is TGCAGTGCTAGAGTGGGGGGAGAGATGAAAGAGCAGTACTTC.

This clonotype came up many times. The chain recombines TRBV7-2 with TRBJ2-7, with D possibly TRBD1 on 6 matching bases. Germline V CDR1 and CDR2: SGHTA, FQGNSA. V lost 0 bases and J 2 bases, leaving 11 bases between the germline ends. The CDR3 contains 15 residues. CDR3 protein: CASSLASGTPYEQYF. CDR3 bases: TGTGCCAGCAGCTTAGCCTCCGGGACACCCTACGAGCAGTACTTC.

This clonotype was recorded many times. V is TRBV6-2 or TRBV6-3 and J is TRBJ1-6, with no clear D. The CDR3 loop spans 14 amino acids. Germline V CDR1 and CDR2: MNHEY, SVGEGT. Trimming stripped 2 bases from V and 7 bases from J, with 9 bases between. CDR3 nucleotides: TGTGCCAGCAGTTACCCCGGTGGGAATTCACCCCTCCACTTT. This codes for CASSYPGGNSPLHF.

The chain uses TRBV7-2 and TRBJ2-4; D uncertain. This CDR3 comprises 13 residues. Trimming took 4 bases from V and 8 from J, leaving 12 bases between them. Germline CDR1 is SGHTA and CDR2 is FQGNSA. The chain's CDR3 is CASSSDVTDIQYF. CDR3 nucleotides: TGTGCCAGCAGCTCGGATGTAACGGACATTCAGTACTTC.

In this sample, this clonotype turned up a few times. The CDR3 region is CASSWGTGGFYEQYF. CDR3 coding DNA: TGCGCCAGCAGCTGGGGGACAGGGGGATTCTACGAGCAGTACTTC. The chain is built from TRBV5-1 and TRBJ2-7; TRBD1 matches at 11 bases. V shed 3 bases and J 3 bases; nucleotides not matched to a gene: 5. The CDR3 runs 15 residues. The germline V gene has CDR1 SGHRS and CDR2 YFSETQ.

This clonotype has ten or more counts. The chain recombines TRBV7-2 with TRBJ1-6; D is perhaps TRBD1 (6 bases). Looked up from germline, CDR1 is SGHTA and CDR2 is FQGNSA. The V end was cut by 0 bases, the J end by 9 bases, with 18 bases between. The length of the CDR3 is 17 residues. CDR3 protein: CASSLAGGTQRFSPLHF. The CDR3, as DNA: TGTGCCAGCAGCTTAGCGGGTGGGACACAACGATTTTCACCCCTCCACTTT.

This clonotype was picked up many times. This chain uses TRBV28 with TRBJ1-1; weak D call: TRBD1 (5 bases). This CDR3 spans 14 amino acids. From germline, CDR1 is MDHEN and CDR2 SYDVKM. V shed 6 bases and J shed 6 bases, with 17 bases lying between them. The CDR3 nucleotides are TGTGCCAGCAGCGGATTTTACCAGGGATCTGAAGCTTTCTTT. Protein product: CASSGFYQGSEAFF. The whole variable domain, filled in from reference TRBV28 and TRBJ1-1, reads DVKVTQSSRYLVKRTGEKVFLECVQDMDHENMFWYRQDPGLGLRLIYFSYDVKMKEKGDIPEGYSVSREKKERFSLILESASTNQTSMYLCASSGFYQGSEAFFGQGTRLTVV.

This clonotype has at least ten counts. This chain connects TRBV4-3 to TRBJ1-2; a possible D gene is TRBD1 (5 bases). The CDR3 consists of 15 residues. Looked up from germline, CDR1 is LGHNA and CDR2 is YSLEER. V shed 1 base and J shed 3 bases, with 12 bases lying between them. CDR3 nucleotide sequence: TGCGCCAGCAGCCAAGTGAAGGGGTATCACTATGGCTACACCTTC. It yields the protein CASSQVKGYHYGYTF.

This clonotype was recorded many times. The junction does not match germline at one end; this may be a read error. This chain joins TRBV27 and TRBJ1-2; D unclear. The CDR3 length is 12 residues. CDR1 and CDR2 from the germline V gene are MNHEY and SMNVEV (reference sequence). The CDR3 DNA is TGCGCCAGCAGTCCCCCATGGGGAGGCTACACCTTC. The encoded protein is CASSPPWGGYTF.

CDR3: CASSYTPRQGNQPQHF. CDR3 DNA: TGTGCCAGCAGTTATACCCCAAGGCAGGGTAATCAGCCCCAGCATTTT. The rearrangement joins TRBV6-2 or TRBV6-3 to TRBJ1-5, with D perhaps matching TRBD1 (5 bases). This CDR3 is 16 amino acids long. Trimming removed 3 bases from V and 4 bases from J, with 16 bases in between. CDR1 and CDR2 from the germline V gene are MNHEY and SVGEGT.

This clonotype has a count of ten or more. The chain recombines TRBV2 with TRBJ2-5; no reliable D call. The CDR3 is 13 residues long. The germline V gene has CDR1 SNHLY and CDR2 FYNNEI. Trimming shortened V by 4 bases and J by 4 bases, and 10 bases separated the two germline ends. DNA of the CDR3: TGTGCCAGCAGTGTGGGCGACGGAGAGACCCAGTACTTC. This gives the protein CASSVGDGETQYF.

The chain's CDR3 is CAWSTTSGELFF. CDR3 nucleotides: TGTGCCTGGAGTACAACTAGCGGGGAGCTGTTTTTT. The V call is TRBV30, the J call TRBJ2-2; TRBD2 is a possible D gene (5 bases). Germline CDR1 GTSNPN, CDR2 SVGIG (reference sequence). The CDR3 has 12 amino acids. V was cut by 2 bases and J by 7 bases, with 8 bases left in between.

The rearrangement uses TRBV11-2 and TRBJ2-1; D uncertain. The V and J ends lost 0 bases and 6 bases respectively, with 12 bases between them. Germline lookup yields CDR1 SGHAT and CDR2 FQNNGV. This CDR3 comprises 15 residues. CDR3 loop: CASSLDPRGFNEQFF. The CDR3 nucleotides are TGTGCCAGCAGCTTAGATCCTAGAGGTTTCAATGAGCAGTTCTTC.

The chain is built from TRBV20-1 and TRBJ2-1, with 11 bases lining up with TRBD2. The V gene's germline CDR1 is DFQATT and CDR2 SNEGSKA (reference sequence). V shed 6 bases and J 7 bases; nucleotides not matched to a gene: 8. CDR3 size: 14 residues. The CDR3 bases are TGCAGTGCGCCCACTAGCGGGAGTCAGAATGAGCAGTTCTTC. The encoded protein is CSAPTSGSQNEQFF.

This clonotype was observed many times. CDR3 nucleotides: TGTGCCAGCAGTTTATTCGGGACCCTGAATAAGGAAGCTTTCTTT. It is translated as CASSLFGTLNKEAFF. The chain recombines TRBV12-3 or TRBV12-4 with TRBJ1-1; D perhaps matches TRBD1 (5 bases). Trimming stripped 2 bases from V and 8 bases from J, with 18 bases between. This CDR3 is built from 15 residues.

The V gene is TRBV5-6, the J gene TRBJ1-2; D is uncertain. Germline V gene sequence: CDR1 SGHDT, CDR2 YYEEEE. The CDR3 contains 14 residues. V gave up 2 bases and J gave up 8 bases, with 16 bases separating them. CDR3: CASSLMGTYGGYTF. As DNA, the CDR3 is TGTGCCAGCAGCTTAATGGGTACCTATGGCGGCTACACCTTC.

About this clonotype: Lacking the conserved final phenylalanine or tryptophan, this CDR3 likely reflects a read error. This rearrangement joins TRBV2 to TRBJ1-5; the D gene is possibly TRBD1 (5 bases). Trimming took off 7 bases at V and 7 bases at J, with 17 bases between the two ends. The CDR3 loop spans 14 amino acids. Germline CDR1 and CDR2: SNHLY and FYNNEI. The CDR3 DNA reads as TGTGCCAGCACCGGACTAGGGGATGGACAGCCCCAGCATTCT. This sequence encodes CASTGLGDGQPQHS.

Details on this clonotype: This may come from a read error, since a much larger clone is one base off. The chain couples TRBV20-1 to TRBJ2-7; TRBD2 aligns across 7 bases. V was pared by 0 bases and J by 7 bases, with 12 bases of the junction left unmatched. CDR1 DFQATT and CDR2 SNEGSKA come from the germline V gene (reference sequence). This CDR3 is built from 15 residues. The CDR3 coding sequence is TGCAGTGCTAGAGAGGGGGGGAGGGCCTTCGGGGAGCAGTACTTC. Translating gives CSAREGGRAFGEQYF.

The CDR3 loop is CASSFSGGSGANVLTF. The CDR3 coding sequence is TGTGCCAGCAGCTTCTCAGGGGGCTCTGGGGCCAACGTCCTGACTTTC. V is TRBV7-9 and J is TRBJ2-6; 7 bases map to TRBD1. CDR3 length equals 16 residues. Germline CDR1 SEHNR, CDR2 FQNEAQ (reference sequence). The trim removed 3 bases at V and 0 bases at J, leaving 2 bases unmatched.

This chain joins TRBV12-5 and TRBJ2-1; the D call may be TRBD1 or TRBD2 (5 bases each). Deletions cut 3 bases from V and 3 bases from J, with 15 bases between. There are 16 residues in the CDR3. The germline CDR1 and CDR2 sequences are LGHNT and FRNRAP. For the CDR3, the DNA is TGTGCTAGTGGTTTCGGCTCGGGGCGGAGCTACAATGAGCAGTTCTTC. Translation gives CASGFGSGRSYNEQFF. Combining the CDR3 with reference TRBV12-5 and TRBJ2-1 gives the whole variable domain DARVTQTPRHKVTEMGQEVTMRCQPILGHNTVFWYRQTMMQGLELLAYFRNRAPLDDSGMPKDRFSAEMPDATLATLKIQPSEPRDSAVYFCASGFGSGRSYNEQFFGPGTRLTVL.

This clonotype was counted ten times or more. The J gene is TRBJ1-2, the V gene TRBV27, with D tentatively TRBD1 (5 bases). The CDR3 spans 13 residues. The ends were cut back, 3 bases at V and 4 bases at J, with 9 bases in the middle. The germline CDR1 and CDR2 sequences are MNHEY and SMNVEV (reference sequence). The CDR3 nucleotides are TGTGCCAGCAGTTTGATGCAGGGCTATGGCTACACCTTC. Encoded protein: CASSLMQGYGYTF.

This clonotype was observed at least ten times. CDR3 protein: CAWSVPGQGGYTF. The DNA for the CDR3 is TGTGCCTGGAGTGTTCCAGGACAGGGTGGCTACACCTTC. This chain joins TRBV30 and TRBJ1-2, with TRBD1 matching 8 bases. This CDR3 contains 13 residues. In germline, CDR1 is GTSNPN, CDR2 SVGIG (reference sequence). Germline trimming cut 0 bases from V and 7 bases from J; bases unmatched to any gene: 4.